Below are 29 T cell receptor beta chains sequenced from a single sample in a study of blood T cell repertoires in COVID-19. Only in-frame clones appear in the TCRdb table, and some are missing; sequencing was by immunoSEQ multiplex PCR. The table has a few hundred thousand clones, 80% to 90% seen once; the top ten hold approximately 8.1%. Sequenced: peripheral blood. The receptor source for this set is a woman aged 50 to 60 who had recovered from COVID-19.

The V and J genes are TRBV29-1 and TRBJ1-2; TRBD1 matches 9 bases. The CDR3 spans 15 residues. With 1 base clipped from V and 4 bases from J, the junction kept 7 bases outside the gene matches. The germline gives CDR1 SQVTM, CDR2 ANQGSEA. CDR3 loop: CSVEGWEDRGYGYTF. For the CDR3, the DNA is TGCAGCGTTGAAGGATGGGAGGACAGGGGCTATGGCTACACCTTC. Drawing the rest from reference TRBV29-1 and TRBJ1-2, the complete variable domain is SAVISQKPSRDICQRGTSLTIQCQVDSQVTMMFWYRQQPGQSLTLIATANQGSEATYESGFVIDKFPISRPNLTFSTLTVSNMSPEDSSIYLCSVEGWEDRGYGYTFGSGTRLTVV.

The genes are TRBV15 and TRBJ1-2; TRBD1 aligns across 8 bases. After removal of 0 bases from V and 6 bases from J, the junction contained 6 bases not matched to a gene. The CDR3 totals 15 residues. Per germline, CDR1 LNHNV and CDR2 YYDKDF (reference sequence). CDR3 coding DNA: TGTGCCACCAGCAGAGATCTGGAGACAGGGGATGGCTACACCTTC. Amino acid sequence: CATSRDLETGDGYTF.

The chain combines TRBV6-5 with TRBJ2-3; D is uncertain. V gave up 5 bases and J gave up 0 bases, with 9 bases separating them. Germline CDR1 and CDR2: MNHEY and SVGAGI. This CDR3 comprises 14 residues. For the CDR3, the DNA is TGTGCCAGCAGTCTCTTAGATAGCACAGATACGCAGTATTTT. Its translation: CASSLLDSTDTQYF.

This clone came up once. The chain is built from TRBV2 and TRBJ2-1, with 10 bases identical to TRBD2. The V and J ends lost 4 bases and 9 bases, in that order; junction bases with no gene match: 15. This CDR3 has 17 residues. Germline V gene sequence: CDR1 SNHLY, CDR2 FYNNEI. CDR3 DNA: TGTGCCAGCAGTGGTTTGTCTAGCGGGGGTCCCCGGAGTGAGCAGTTCTTC. Its translation: CASSGLSSGGPRSEQFF.

The chain uses TRBV6-5 and TRBJ1-2; possibly TRBD1 for D (6 bases). V lost 7 bases, J lost 2 bases, and 11 bases lay in between. In germline, CDR1 is MNHEY, CDR2 SVGAGI. This CDR3 contains 13 residues. CDR3 coding DNA: TGTGCCAGCAAATGGACAGAAAACTATGGCTACACCTTC. Protein product: CASKWTENYGYTF.

The chain carries TRBV7-9 and TRBJ1-4; the D gene is possibly TRBD1 (6 bases). Trimming removed 5 bases from V and 4 bases from J, with 14 bases in between. The CDR3 runs to 15 residues. The germline V gene has CDR1 SEHNR and CDR2 FQNEAQ (reference sequence). CDR3 DNA sequence: TGTGCCAGCAGCCCTCGGACAGAAAATAATGAAAAACTGTTTTTT. Protein product: CASSPRTENNEKLFF.

CDR3 DNA: TGTGCCAGCAGCAAGATAGCGGGAGAAATGCATACGCAGTATTTT. Translation: CASSKIAGEMHTQYF. The chain couples TRBV6-5 to TRBJ2-3; 9 positions agree with TRBD2. J was trimmed by 7 bases and V by 6 bases; bases with no gene match: 11. Per germline, CDR1 MNHEY and CDR2 SVGAGI. The CDR3 is made up of 15 amino acids.

This chain links TRBV15 with TRBJ2-5; 12 bases line up with TRBD2. Germline assignment: CDR1 LNHNV and CDR2 YYDKDF (reference sequence). The CDR3 covers 16 residues. The trim removed 6 bases at V and 5 bases at J, leaving 10 bases unmatched. The CDR3 spells CATSRQTSGGSETQYF. The CDR3 region has the DNA TGTGCCACCAGTCGTCAAACTAGCGGGGGGTCGGAGACCCAGTACTTC.

V and J are TRBV6-5 and TRBJ1-4; TRBD1 is a possible D gene (5 bases). Trimming left V 5 bases short and J 10 bases short, with 17 bases between. The CDR3 sequence is 14 residues long. Looked up from germline, CDR1 is MNHEY and CDR2 is SVGAGI. The CDR3 nucleotides read TGTGCCAGCAGTCCTGCGCAGGGCGTGGGAAAACTGTTTTTT. Protein product: CASSPAQGVGKLFF.

V is TRBV27 and J is TRBJ1-1; tentative D call: TRBD1 (5 bases). Trimming shortened V by 5 bases and J by 4 bases, and 11 bases separated the two germline ends. The CDR3 sequence is 13 residues long. Germline V lookup: CDR1 MNHEY, CDR2 SMNVEV (reference sequence). The CDR3 DNA is TGTGCCAGCAGTCCCGGGGGAATCACTGAAGCTTTCTTT. Its translation is CASSPGGITEAFF.

This chain uses TRBV2 with TRBJ2-6; D is unresolved. The V end was cut by 10 bases, the J end by 0 bases, with 7 bases between. Germline V gives CDR1 SNHLY, CDR2 FYNNEI. CDR3 size: 13 residues. CDR3 residues: CANTDSGANVLTF. CDR3 DNA sequence: TGTGCCAACACAGACTCTGGGGCCAACGTCCTGACTTTC.

This clone was picked up one time. The gene calls are TRBV6-6 and TRBJ1-4, with D possibly being TRBD1 (6 bases). Trimming took off 0 bases at V and 7 bases at J, with 12 bases between the two ends. The CDR3 sequence is 15 residues long. Germline V lookup: CDR1 MNHNY, CDR2 SVGAGI (reference sequence). CDR3 in amino acids: CASSYSLGAGEKLFF. DNA for the CDR3: TGTGCCAGCAGTTACTCGCTGGGGGCAGGTGAAAAACTGTTTTTT.

The rearrangement links TRBV24-1 to TRBJ2-1; 10 nucleotides agree with TRBD1. Looked up from germline, CDR1 is KGHDR and CDR2 is SFDVKD. There are 13 residues in the CDR3. With V trimmed by 4 bases and J by 13 bases, 6 bases remained unmatched. This CDR3 is CATSDTGTGVQFF. CDR3 nucleotides: TGTGCCACCAGTGACACCGGGACAGGGGTTCAGTTCTTC.

This sequence joins TRBV27 and TRBJ2-7; 10 bases map to TRBD1. The CDR3 runs to 15 residues. Germline CDR1 MNHEY, CDR2 SMNVEV (reference sequence). Germline trimming cut 2 bases from V and 2 bases from J; bases unmatched to any gene: 3. The CDR3 reads CASSLGTGAPYEQYF. Here the CDR3 DNA reads TGTGCCAGCAGTTTAGGGACAGGGGCCCCCTACGAGCAGTACTTC.

In the case of this clone: This sample includes further DNA sequences coding for the same CDR3. The chain recombines TRBV28 with TRBJ1-5; maybe TRBD1 (5 bases). The germline V and J ends were trimmed by 4 bases and 5 bases, with 9 bases remaining between them. Germline assignment: CDR1 MDHEN and CDR2 SYDVKM. The CDR3 totals 13 residues. CDR3 DNA: TGTGCCAGCAGTTCGCCGGGGGATCAGCCCCAGCATTTT. This codes for CASSSPGDQPQHF. The full variable domain, in which reference TRBV28 and TRBJ1-5 provide the parts outside the CDR3, is DVKVTQSSRYLVKRTGEKVFLECVQDMDHENMFWYRQDPGLGLRLIYFSYDVKMKEKGDIPEGYSVSREKKERFSLILESASTNQTSMYLCASSSPGDQPQHFGDGTRLSIL.

V and J are TRBV3-1 (or the pseudogene TRBV3-2) and TRBJ2-7; no clear D. The CDR3 extends over 15 amino acids. CDR1 is LGHDT, CDR2 YNNKEL, per germline (reference sequence). V was clipped by 4 bases and J by 1 base, with 14 bases between them. The CDR3 loop is CASSPNEVSSYEQYF. In DNA form, the CDR3 reads TGTGCCAGCAGCCCAAACGAGGTTTCTTCCTACGAGCAGTACTTC.

V is TRBV10-3 and J is TRBJ2-7, with 7 bases matching TRBD1. V lost 6 bases and J lost 0; bases outside the gene matches: 2. This CDR3 is built from 13 residues. Germline V lookup: CDR1 ENHRY, CDR2 SYGVKD. CDR3 in DNA: TGTGCCATCAGGAGGGGGCCCTCCTACGAGCAGTACTTC. Its protein product is CAIRRGPSYEQYF.

The V gene is TRBV13, the J gene TRBJ1-1, with D uncertain. This CDR3 has 16 amino acids. In germline, CDR1 is PRHDT, CDR2 FYEKMQ (reference sequence). Trimming left V 5 bases short and J 5 bases short, with 21 bases between. DNA for the CDR3: TGTGCCAGCAGCCCCCGGGATCTACCCCAATGGACTGAAGCTTTCTTT. This encodes CASSPRDLPQWTEAFF.

This chain uses TRBV5-6 with TRBJ2-7; D remains ambiguous. Trimming took off 1 base at V and 3 bases at J, with 5 bases between the two ends. The CDR3 spans 12 residues. Per germline, CDR1 SGHDT and CDR2 YYEEEE. CDR3: CASSLSNYEQYF. The CDR3 DNA sequence: TGTGCCAGCAGCTTGTCCAACTACGAGCAGTACTTC.

This clone was seen a few times. Its ends do not fully match the called genes, so a read error is possible. The chain recombines TRBV7-2 with TRBJ1-6; 7 nucleotides line up with TRBD1. CDR1 and CDR2 from the germline V gene are SGHTA and FQGNSA. This CDR3 comprises 14 residues. CDR3 bases: TGTGCCAGCAGTTTAGACAGGGCCAATTCACCCCTCCACTTT. This sequence encodes CASSLDRANSPLHF.

The chain is built from TRBV4-3 and TRBJ1-1, with 11 bases lining up with TRBD1. This CDR3 has 16 amino acids. Germline V gives CDR1 LGHNA, CDR2 YSLEER. Trimming cost V 1 base and J 8 bases; bases outside gene matches: 9. Here the CDR3 DNA reads TGCGCCAGCAGCCAAGGGACAGGGGGCGGTAGGAGGGAAGCTTTCTTT. This codes for CASSQGTGGGRREAFF.

A single count supports this clone. The chain recombines TRBV7-2 with TRBJ1-6; D is perhaps TRBD1 (6 bases). CDR1 is SGHTA, CDR2 FQGNSA, per germline. The CDR3 has 15 amino acids. V was shortened by 4 bases and J by 7 bases, with 14 bases between the two germline ends. The CDR3 here is CASSSAGVGNSPLHF. The CDR3 nucleotides are TGTGCCAGCAGCTCCGCAGGGGTCGGCAATTCACCCCTCCACTTT.

The chain links TRBV27 to TRBJ2-7; the match to TRBD1 covers 7 bases. The germline CDR1 and CDR2 sequences are MNHEY and SMNVEV (reference sequence). V gave up 2 bases and J gave up 4 bases; unmatched junction bases: 5. The CDR3 spans 14 residues. This CDR3 is CASSLTGVLYEQYF. As DNA, the CDR3 is TGTGCCAGCAGTTTAACAGGGGTACTATACGAGCAGTACTTC.

The rearrangement joins TRBV4-2 to TRBJ1-4; the D gene is possibly TRBD1 (5 bases). Trimming stripped 1 base from V and 8 bases from J, with 17 bases between. This CDR3 contains 16 residues. CDR1 is LGHNA, CDR2 YNFKEQ, per germline. CDR3 amino acids: CASSQGLDIVWEKLFF. The DNA of the CDR3 is TGTGCCAGCAGCCAAGGTTTGGACATCGTGTGGGAAAAACTGTTTTTT.

The chain is built from TRBV7-2 and TRBJ1-1, with TRBD1 identical over 9 bases. V shed 5 bases and J 5 bases; nucleotides not matched to a gene: 6. The CDR3 is 14 residues long. Per germline, CDR1 SGHTA and CDR2 FQGNSA. CDR3 loop: CASSQQGARTEAFF. The CDR3 region has the DNA TGTGCCAGCAGCCAACAGGGGGCAAGAACTGAAGCTTTCTTT.

The chain is built from TRBV10-1 and TRBJ2-1, with D maybe TRBD1 (5 bases). V was cut by 5 bases and J by 7 bases, with 9 bases left in between. The CDR3 runs 12 residues. Germline V gene lookup returns CDR1 WNHNN and CDR2 SYGVQD (reference sequence). The CDR3 region has the DNA TGCGCCAGCAGTAACCCAGGGAATGAGCAGTTCTTC. Translation: CASSNPGNEQFF.

V usage is TRBV7-2 and J usage is TRBJ1-2; a weak D match, TRBD1 (5 bases). The V and J ends lost 2 bases and 4 bases respectively, with 5 bases between them. The CDR3 contains 12 residues. Looked up from germline, CDR1 is SGHTA and CDR2 is FQGNSA. This chain's CDR3 is CASSLRGYGYTF. Written as DNA, the CDR3 is TGTGCCAGCAGCTTAAGGGGCTATGGCTACACCTTC.

This clone appeared a single time. The chain joins TRBV30 to TRBJ2-5, with D possibly TRBD2 on 5 matching bases. This CDR3 contains 13 residues. V was pared by 3 bases and J by 3 bases, with 11 bases between. Germline CDR1 and CDR2: GTSNPN and SVGIG (reference sequence). The CDR3 protein is CAWRSGIEETQYF. The CDR3 coding sequence is TGTGCCTGGAGGTCCGGGATTGAAGAGACCCAGTACTTC.

The rearrangement joins TRBV15 to TRBJ1-1; 9 bases are shared with TRBD1. Germline V gene sequence: CDR1 LNHNV, CDR2 YYDKDF (reference sequence). The CDR3 contains 15 residues. With 2 bases clipped from V and 5 bases from J, the junction kept 6 bases outside the gene matches. CDR3 amino acids: CATSRQQGASTEAFF. CDR3 DNA: TGTGCCACCAGCAGACAACAGGGGGCATCGACTGAAGCTTTCTTT.